The rows below give T cell receptor beta chains drawn from one sample of a study of PD-1 blockade in classical Hodgkin lymphoma. The protocol was immunoSEQ multiplex PCR, while the TCRdb copy is restricted to in-frame clones and leaves out a portion. The sample has fewer than 10,000 clones; roughly 85% are singletons. The source material was peripheral blood mononuclear cells (PBMCs), sampled before the fourth cycle of nivolumab. These receptor sequences come from a human donor with classical Hodgkin lymphoma. The CDR3 runs from the conserved cysteine through the conserved F or W. D genes are given only for firm matches. Size is stated for part of the rows, as once, few or many counts, or as a class when the clone is expanded.

TRBJ1-1,TRBV30,.,.,CAWSVKLKLVNTEAFF,TGTGCCTGGAGTGTAAAACTGAAGTTGGTGAACACTGAAGCTTTCTTT
TRBJ1-4,TRBV13,.,.,CASSYRDINEKLFF,TGTGCCAGCAGCTATCGGGATATTAATGAAAAACTGTTTTTT
TRBJ2-2,TRBV10-3,.,TRBD1,CAITRTGNTGELFF,TGTGCCATCACCCGGACAGGGAACACCGGGGAGCTGTTTTTT
TRBJ1-2,TRBV4-2,.,.,CASSQEGEGGYTF,TGTGCCAGCAGCCAAGAGGGGGAGGGTGGCTACACCTTC
TRBJ2-1,TRBV7-9,.,TRBD1,CASSSGTGMHEQFF,TGTGCCAGCAGCTCCGGGACAGGGATGCACGAGCAGTTCTTC
TRBJ2-1,TRBV15,.,.,CATSRVGNIEQFF,TGTGCCACCAGCAGAGTCGGCAATATTGAGCAGTTCTTC
TRBJ1-2,TRBV5-1,.,.,CASSLDSRRNGYTF,TGCGCCAGCAGCTTAGATTCCAGGAGAAATGGCTACACCTTC
TRBJ1-3,TRBV9,.,.,CASSPNLQRISNTIYF,TGTGCCAGCAGCCCCAACCTACAGAGGATCAGCAACACCATATATTTT
TRBJ1-1,TRBV5-4,few,.,CASSATVNTEAFF,TGTGCCAGCAGCGCGACAGTGAACACTGAAGCTTTCTTT
TRBJ2-1,TRBV28,.,TRBD2,CASSPPGLAANEQFF,TGTGCCAGCAGTCCGCCGGGACTAGCGGCTAATGAGCAGTTCTTC
TRBJ2-7,TRBV15,few,TRBD1,CATSRVEAAGGEQYF,TGTGCCACCAGCAGAGTAGAGGCGGCAGGGGGAGAGCAGTACTTC
TRBJ2-7,TRBV6-1,.,TRBD2,CASSEGRGGGPYEQYF,TGTGCCAGCAGTGAAGGACGTGGGGGGGGACCGTACGAGCAGTACTTC
TRBJ1-3,TRBV7-9,.,TRBD1,CASSLAGTGDTGNTIYF,TGTGCCAGCAGCTTAGCCGGGACAGGGGATACTGGAAACACCATATATTTT
TRBJ1-1,TRBV13,.,.,CASSFTANTEAFF,TGTGCCAGCAGCTTTACAGCGAACACTGAAGCTTTCTTT
TRBJ2-3,TRBV4-2,.,TRBD2,CASSQTQREADTQYF,TGTGCCAGCAGCCAGACCCAGCGGGAGGCAGATACGCAGTATTTT
TRBJ2-6,TRBV2,.,TRBD1,CASAHRGRSSGANVLTF,TGTGCCAGCGCCCACAGGGGGCGAAGCTCTGGGGCCAACGTCCTGACTTTC
TRBJ2-1,TRBV6-5,.,.,CASSYSIADHEQFF,TGTGCCAGCAGTTACTCGATTGCGGACCATGAGCAGTTCTTC
TRBJ2-2,TRBV11-2,.,TRBD1,CASSVRTGGTGELFF,TGTGCCAGCAGCGTACGGACAGGGGGCACCGGGGAGCTGTTTTTT
TRBJ1-4,TRBV29-1,.,.,CSVGQNSGGGEKLFF,TGCAGCGTTGGGCAAAACTCCGGGGGTGGTGAAAAACTGTTTTTT
TRBJ2-4,TRBV6-5,.,.,CASSRGPAKNIQYF,TGTGCCAGCAGCCGGGGGCCAGCCAAAAACATTCAGTACTTC
TRBJ1-1,TRBV5-4,.,.,CASSLGMGTEAFF,TGTGCCAGCAGCTTGGGAATGGGCACTGAAGCTTTCTTT
TRBJ2-7,TRBV5-1,few,.,CGQQCHRVSYEQYF,TGCGGCCAGCAATGTCACAGGGTATCCTACGAGCAGTACTTC
TRBJ2-1,TRBV10-3,.,TRBD2,CAISETSEYNEQFF,TGTGCCATCAGTGAAACTAGCGAGTACAATGAGCAGTTCTTC
TRBJ1-5,TRBV7-8,.,.,CASSLGGRVWSNQPQHF,TGTGCCAGCAGCTTAGGTGGCAGGGTATGGAGCAATCAGCCCCAGCATTTT
TRBJ2-3,TRBV6-5,few,TRBD2,CASSLLAGGGTQYF,TGTGCCAGCAGTTTACTAGCGGGAGGGGGGACGCAGTATTTT
TRBJ2-3,TRBV10-3,.,.,CAIRQGGGFTDTQYF,TGTGCCATCAGGCAGGGGGGGGGTTTCACAGATACGCAGTATTTT
TRBJ1-5,TRBV2,.,.,CASRDGSGPQHF,TGTGCCAGCAGGGACGGATCTGGGCCCCAGCATTTT
TRBJ1-5,TRBV7-9,few,.,CASSLGPLQPQHF,TGTGCCAGCAGCTTAGGACCTCTTCAGCCCCAGCATTTT
TRBJ2-5,TRBV30,.,.,CAWSTTHPGETQYF,TGTGCCTGGAGTACGACTCATCCTGGGGAGACCCAGTACTTC
TRBJ2-1,TRBV5-6,few,.,CASSQEGEQFF,TGTGCCAGCTCCCAGGAGGGAGAGCAGTTCTTC
TRBJ1-4,TRBV20-1,.,.,CSAKAGEKLFF,TGCAGTGCGAAGGCAGGCGAAAAACTGTTTTTT
TRBJ2-3,TRBV7-2,.,TRBD1,CASSLMLTGRDTQYF,TGTGCCAGCAGCTTAATGCTGACAGGGAGAGATACGCAGTATTTT
TRBJ2-3,TRBV10-3,.,TRBD1,CAISESPGQGLLSGTQYF,TGTGCCATCAGTGAGTCGCCCGGACAGGGGCTTTTGAGTGGTACGCAGTATTTT
TRBJ1-2,TRBV11-2,.,.,CASSLGTRLNYGYTF,TGTGCCAGCAGCTTAGGGACACGGCTTAACTATGGCTACACCTTC
TRBJ1-2,TRBV6-5,few,.,CASRTLGADHYGYTF,TGTGCCAGCAGAACTCTCGGGGCGGATCACTATGGCTACACCTTC
TRBJ2-3,TRBV9,.,.,CASSPDPGGHSDTQYF,TGTGCCAGCAGCCCAGACCCTGGGGGACACTCGGATACGCAGTATTTT
TRBJ2-7,TRBV27,.,TRBD2,CASSPFRLAAAYEQYF,TGTGCCAGCAGTCCGTTCAGACTAGCGGCAGCCTACGAGCAGTACTTC
TRBJ1-2,TRBV7-3,.,TRBD1,CASSTGTGNYGYTF,TGTGCCAGCAGCACGGGGACAGGGAACTATGGCTACACCTTC
TRBJ1-6,TRBV5-8,.,TRBD1,CASSLGRTGLVYF,TGTGCCAGCAGCTTGGGACGGACAGGCCTAGTATACTTT
TRBJ2-3,TRBV5-8,.,TRBD1,CASSLAGTEGDTQYF,TGTGCCAGCAGCTTGGCCGGGACAGAGGGAGATACGCAGTATTTT
TRBJ2-2,TRBV4-1,.,.,CASSRTTEQAFTGELFF,TGCGCCAGCAGCCGAACGACGGAGCAGGCCTTTACCGGGGAGCTGTTTTTT
TRBJ2-3,TRBV5-4,few,.,CASSLAGRAGPDTQYF,TGTGCCAGCAGCTTGGCCGGTAGGGCTGGACCAGATACGCAGTATTTT
TRBJ1-5,TRBV6-1,.,TRBD1,CASSGTGGPISNQPQHF,TGTGCCAGCAGTGGGACAGGGGGCCCCATTAGCAATCAGCCCCAGCATTTT
TRBJ1-1,TRBV6-5,.,.,CASSYSIGSAAFF,TGTGCCAGCAGTTACTCGATTGGCAGTGCAGCTTTCTTT
TRBJ1-1,TRBV27,.,.,CASSWRDLGTEAFF,TGTGCCAGCAGTTGGAGGGATTTAGGCACTGAAGCTTTCTTT
TRBJ1-5,TRBV7-9,.,.,CASSTDGFNQPQHF,TGTGCCAGCAGCACGGACGGATTCAATCAGCCCCAGCATTTT
TRBJ2-7,TRBV5-5,.,.,CASSFGGGVGLEQYF,TGTGCCAGCAGCTTCGGAGGGGGTGTAGGGTTGGAGCAGTACTTC
TRBJ1-5,TRBV6-1,.,.,CASRQVFSNQPQHF,TGTGCCAGCAGGCAGGTTTTTAGCAATCAGCCCCAGCATTTT
TRBJ2-6,TRBV5-6,.,.,CASSGRVAGANVLTF,TGTGCCAGCAGCGGCAGGGTTGCTGGGGCCAACGTCCTGACTTTC